The entry below describes one T cell receptor beta chain. Its antigen is currently not known. There are no base qualities to consult, and no much larger clone falls within one base. The data stem from a study of OX40 agonist ivuxolimab in advanced cancers. Context from the whole study: Ivuxolimab was a fully human IgG2 agonistic monoclonal antibody targeting the costimulatory receptor OX40 (CD134). Intravenous ivuxolimab was administered to patients every 2 weeks at six dose levels: 0.01, 0.1, 0.3, 1.5, 3 and 10 mg/kg. Among the roughly 52 dose-escalation patients, approximately 20 had hepatocellular carcinoma, approximately 15 melanoma, 9 renal cell carcinoma and 9 head and neck cancer. In the dose-escalation cohort, around four fifths of patients were male, and the mean age was approximately 60 years, with a range of roughly 23 to 85. Prior anti-PD-1, anti-PD-L1 or anti-CTLA-4 therapy was permitted, and approximately 40% of dose-escalation patients had received checkpoint inhibitors. Partial responses were achieved by three dose-escalation patients, of whom one had hepatocellular carcinoma and two had cutaneous melanoma. Peripheral TCRbeta sequencing aimed to test whether ivuxolimab altered TCR sequence diversity and caused clonal T-cell expansion. The paper covers the monotherapy dose-escalation part of the phase I ivuxolimab trial, which included N = 52 patients. The paper's findings and limits, for the study overall: Low levels of normalized T-cell clonal expansion were also seen in some patients who did not respond. After ivuxolimab, expanded clones were on average more numerous among CD8+ T cells than among CD4+ T cells. The antigen specificity of the peripheral T cells that underwent clonal expansion was not determined. At doses from 0.1 to 3.0 mg/kg, clonal expansion was seen in both CD4+ and CD8+ blood T cells between baseline and week 6. Partial responders in the 0.1-3.0 mg/kg groups had among the lowest normalized peripheral clonal expansion, especially among CD8+ T cells.

Patients with a history of autoimmune disease or receiving systemic immunosuppression were excluded from the trial. In every dose cohort, peripheral blood was drawn for TCR sequencing at baseline, cycle 4 day 1, and cycle 7 day 1. The samples were drawn from a first-in-human, open-label, multicenter phase I dose-escalation trial of ivuxolimab. Adults with locally advanced or metastatic melanoma, renal cell carcinoma, hepatocellular carcinoma or head and neck squamous cell carcinoma were enrolled in the trial. Before TCR sequencing, CD4+ T cells and CD8+ T cells were sorted from peripheral blood as separate populations. Genomic DNA was isolated from the sorted cells so that the TCRbeta CDR3 region could be sequenced. The immunoSEQ Assay was used for sequencing of TCRbeta CDR3 regions. The source is immuneACCESS, and TCRdb retained only in-frame sequences with V and J called. Part of the clones is not carried over; for the studies checked, unresolved V genes explain less than half of this, and the remainder is unexplained. Across this sample there are around 30,000 clones, with more than 85% seen only once. The leading ten clones occupy almost 9.5% of the sample.

From the germline V gene, CDR1 is SQVTM and CDR2 is ANQGSEA. V loses 1 base at its end and J loses 0 bases; junction bases beyond the gene matches: 0. Counted from cysteine to phenylalanine, this CDR3 has 16 amino acids. Just CDR3 DNA is preserved here, 48 bases in frame from base 1. This receptor was identified in an adult with an advanced solid tumor such as melanoma, head and neck, liver or kidney cancer. Sequenced here: CD4+ or CD8+ T cells sorted from blood, sampled in a trial of the OX40 agonist ivuxolimab. This chain joins TRBV29-1 to TRBJ2-3, with 14 bases matching TRBD2. CDR3 loop: CSVEGTSGGSTDTQYF. Read as DNA, the sequence is TGCAGCGTTGAAGGGACTAGCGGGGGGAGCACAGATACGCAGTATTTT.